These 24 T cell receptor beta chains came from one sample sequenced in a study of T cell repertoires in cytomegalovirus infection. Their antigens are not known. One entry per CDR3 protein results from TCRdb running MiXCR on the reads. The sample records approximately 120,000 distinct CDR3 sequences, over 30% being singletons. The input for sequencing was CD8+ T cells from cultured PBMCs, taken from culture after CMV antigen stimulation. The source is a human donor in good health (CMV status not recorded). Some clones in this sample may be carry-over from other donors' samples.

This sequence joins TRBV2 and TRBJ1-2; 8 bases line up with TRBD1. Losses at the gene ends were 7 bases for V and 7 bases for J; bases not matched to a gene: 8. CDR1 SNHLY and CDR2 FYNNEI come from the germline V gene. The CDR3 totals 13 residues. The CDR3 is CASNTGGIRGYTF. CDR3 coding DNA: TGTGCCAGCAACACAGGGGGGATTCGTGGCTACACCTTC.

The chain recombines TRBV6-2 or TRBV6-3 with TRBJ1-2; the D gene is possibly TRBD1 (5 bases). CDR3 length equals 14 residues. V lost 0 bases and J 4 bases, leaving 9 bases between the germline ends. Per germline, CDR1 MNHEY and CDR2 SVGEGT. DNA for the CDR3: TGTGCCAGCAGTTACTCGACCGGGACCTATGGCTACACCTTC. Translated, it gives CASSYSTGTYGYTF.

This chain uses TRBV28 with TRBJ2-7; 8 positions match TRBD2. The CDR3 is 17 residues long. Trimming cost V 5 bases and J 2 bases; bases outside gene matches: 14. The V gene's germline CDR1 is MDHEN and CDR2 SYDVKM. In DNA form, the CDR3 reads TGTGCCAGCAGTCTAGAATCGGGGGGGAGCAAACCCTACGAGCAGTACTTC. It codes for CASSLESGGSKPYEQYF.

This clonotype was found many times. The rearrangement links TRBV7-9 to TRBJ1-4; 7 bases map to TRBD1. The CDR3 runs 17 residues. Germline loops: CDR1 SEHNR, CDR2 FQNEAQ (reference sequence). V trimming: 4 bases; J trimming: 2 bases; junction bases outside the gene matches: 10. CDR3 residues: CASSSSRQGSTNEKLFF. The CDR3 region has the DNA TGTGCCAGCAGCTCCTCCCGACAGGGTTCGACTAATGAAAAACTGTTTTTT.

The CDR3 DNA follows: TGTGCCAGCAGTCGTACTTGGACAGGGTCGAACACTGAAGCTTTCTTT. It is translated as CASSRTWTGSNTEAFF. The chain uses TRBV6-6 and TRBJ1-1, with 8 bases matching TRBD1. The CDR3 extends over 16 amino acids. Germline trimming cut 5 bases from V and 1 base from J; bases unmatched to any gene: 9. From germline, CDR1 is MNHNY and CDR2 SVGAGI (reference sequence).

A few counts support this clonotype. The V call is TRBV4-1, the J call TRBJ2-7; D unclear. Trimming removed 0 bases at V and 2 bases at J, with 11 bases between. The germline V gene encodes CDR1 MGHRA and CDR2 YSYEKL. The CDR3 contains 15 residues. The CDR3 is CASSQEPGRTYEQYF. CDR3 DNA sequence: TGCGCCAGCAGCCAAGAACCGGGCCGTACCTACGAGCAGTACTTC.

CDR3: CASSFVGGQPQHF. The CDR3 DNA reads TGTGCCAGCAGTTTCGTGGGGGGTCAGCCCCAGCATTTT. The genes are TRBV27 and TRBJ1-5; D perhaps matches TRBD1 (5 bases). Germline CDR1 is MNHEY and CDR2 is SMNVEV (reference sequence). V dropped 3 bases and J dropped 6 bases, with 9 bases sitting between them. This CDR3 has 13 amino acids.

This clonotype was counted only a few times. This chain links TRBV6-5 with TRBJ2-2; D may be TRBD1 or TRBD2 (5 bases each). V was trimmed by 0 bases and J by 2 bases, leaving 13 bases between them. The CDR3 has 17 residues. Germline-derived CDR1 and CDR2 are MNHEY and SVGAGI. CDR3 in amino acids: CASSYSAGTVNTGELFF. Here the CDR3 DNA reads TGTGCCAGCAGTTACTCCGCCGGGACGGTTAACACCGGGGAGCTGTTTTTT.

The V gene is TRBV27, the J gene TRBJ1-1; D is unresolved. This CDR3 is built from 12 residues. Germline V CDR1 and CDR2: MNHEY, SMNVEV (reference sequence). V was clipped by 8 bases and J by 7 bases, with 14 bases between them. The CDR3: CASFLGAHEAFF. The CDR3, as DNA: TGTGCCAGCTTCTTAGGAGCCCATGAAGCTTTCTTT.

A few counts support this clonotype. This sequence joins TRBV19 and TRBJ2-1; 9 positions match TRBD1. This CDR3 has 15 amino acids. V lost 4 bases, J lost 2 bases, and 3 bases stayed unmatched. CDR1 and CDR2 (germline): LNHDA, SQIVND (reference sequence). CDR3 sequence (DNA): TGTGCCAGTAGTAAGGGACAGGGTCCCTACAATGAGCAGTTCTTC. It translates to CASSKGQGPYNEQFF.

In this sample, this clonotype turned up a few times. The V gene is TRBV7-8, the J gene TRBJ1-2; D remains unclear. V was pared by 1 base and J by 7 bases, with 7 bases between. Germline CDR1 reads SGHVS; CDR2 reads FQNEAQ. This CDR3 is built from 12 residues. DNA for the CDR3: TGTGCCAGCAGCTTAGACGGGCTTGGCTACACCTTC. Amino acid sequence: CASSLDGLGYTF. Looking up the rest from reference TRBV7-8 and TRBJ1-2 gives the full variable domain: GAGVSQSPRYKVAKRGQDVALRCDPISGHVSLFWYQQALGQGPEFLTYFQNEAQLDKSGLPSDRFFAERPEGSVSTLKIQRTQQEDSAVYLCASSLDGLGYTFGSGTRLTVV.

This clonotype has a handful of counts. Written as DNA, the CDR3 is TGTGCCAGCAGCTTAATCGGGAGACCCGTAGGAACTAGCACAGATACGCAGTATTTT. It specifies CASSLIGRPVGTSTDTQYF. The chain combines TRBV11-2 with TRBJ2-3, with a possible D match to TRBD2 (6 bases). CDR1 SGHAT and CDR2 FQNNGV come from the germline V gene. The V end was cut by 2 bases, the J end by 0 bases, with 21 bases between. The CDR3 covers 19 residues.

This chain uses TRBV20-1 with TRBJ2-7, with 13 bases fitting TRBD2. V shed 5 bases, J shed 6 bases, and the junction held 7 bases outside the gene matches. In germline, CDR1 is DFQATT, CDR2 SNEGSKA (reference sequence). This CDR3 has 14 amino acids. As DNA, the CDR3 is TGCAGTGCTCCCCGGGGACTAGCGGGGATCGAGCAGTACTTC. This translates into CSAPRGLAGIEQYF.

The chain has TRBV7-9 and TRBJ1-5; no clear D gene. Trimming removed 1 base from V and 6 bases from J, with 4 bases in between. Germline lookup yields CDR1 SEHNR and CDR2 FQNEAQ (reference sequence). The CDR3 runs 12 residues. CDR3 sequence reads: CASSLDSQPQHF. CDR3 nucleotides: TGTGCCAGCAGCTTAGATAGTCAGCCCCAGCATTTT. The whole variable domain, filled in from reference TRBV7-9 and TRBJ1-5, reads DTGVSQNPRHKITKRGQNVTFRCDPISEHNRLYWYRQTLGQGPEFLTYFQNEAQLEKSRLLSDRFSAERPKGSFSTLEIQRTEQGDSAMYLCASSLDSQPQHFGDGTRLSIL.

This clonotype was seen a handful of times. V is TRBV12-3 or TRBV12-4 and J is TRBJ2-1; 9 bases are a match to TRBD1. The V segment lost 6 bases and the J segment 6 bases; nucleotides outside the gene matches: 9. The CDR3 sequence is 15 residues long. The CDR3 loop reads CASRPTGGARNEQFF. CDR3 coding DNA: TGTGCCAGCAGGCCAACAGGGGGCGCGCGCAATGAGCAGTTCTTC.

The chain is built from TRBV11-2 and TRBJ1-4, with no clear D. The V end lost 5 bases, the J end lost 5 bases, and 15 bases lay between the germline ends. CDR3 length equals 15 residues. Germline CDR1 SGHAT, CDR2 FQNNGV. The CDR3 loop reads CASSPPNGRNEKLFF. The CDR3 nucleotides are TGTGCCAGCAGCCCACCCAACGGACGAAATGAAAAACTGTTTTTT.

The gene calls are TRBV4-3 and TRBJ1-6; TRBD1 matches 8 bases. V lost 4 bases to trimming and J lost 0 bases; unmatched junction nucleotides: 8. In germline, CDR1 is LGHNA, CDR2 YSLEER. The CDR3 contains 18 residues. CDR3 amino acids: CASSRGWTGSSYNSPLHF. The DNA for the CDR3 is TGCGCCAGCAGCCGCGGATGGACAGGGAGCTCCTATAATTCACCCCTCCACTTT.

There are a few counts of this clonotype. V gene TRBV12-5 combines with J gene TRBJ2-2; 9 nucleotides line up with TRBD1. The CDR3 spans 22 residues. Germline V gives CDR1 LGHNT, CDR2 FRNRAP. J gave up 2 bases and V 0 bases, and 19 bases lay outside the gene matches. In nucleotides, the CDR3 is TGTGCTAGTGGTTTGGTTGAGCCGGGACAGGGTCACCTTTCCCTAAACACCGGGGAGCTGTTTTTT. Translated: CASGLVEPGQGHLSLNTGELFF.

The chain uses TRBV2 and TRBJ1-1; tentative D call: TRBD1 (6 bases). The germline V gene encodes CDR1 SNHLY and CDR2 FYNNEI. The CDR3 length is 17 residues. V dropped 9 bases and J dropped 1 base, with 24 bases sitting between them. CDR3 region: CARTASLDRAENTEAFF. The DNA of the CDR3 is TGTGCCAGGACCGCTAGCCTGGACAGAGCGGAGAACACTGAAGCTTTCTTT.

The sample holds many counts of this clonotype. The gene calls are TRBV7-6 and TRBJ1-1; 10 positions match TRBD1. The CDR3 covers 17 residues. The J segment lost 0 bases and the V segment lost 3 bases, leaving 7 bases of the junction unmatched. Germline V CDR1 and CDR2: SGHVS, FNYEAQ. CDR3 region: CASSFGTGVELNTEAFF. CDR3 coding DNA: TGTGCCAGCAGCTTCGGGACAGGGGTCGAATTGAACACTGAAGCTTTCTTT.

This clonotype was recorded a few times. The rearrangement uses TRBV2 and TRBJ2-1; D is undetermined. Between the trimmed V and J ends, which lost 5 bases and 4 bases, there was a span of 6 bases. CDR3 length equals 12 residues. Germline V gene sequence: CDR1 SNHLY, CDR2 FYNNEI. The chain's CDR3 is CASSRPYNEQFF. In nucleotides, the CDR3 is TGTGCCAGCAGTCGGCCATACAATGAGCAGTTCTTC.

This clonotype was detected ten times or more. V is TRBV7-9 and J is TRBJ1-1; no clear D. The CDR3 length is 12 residues. V dropped 6 bases and J dropped 0 bases, with 5 bases sitting between them. Germline V gene sequence: CDR1 SEHNR, CDR2 FQNEAQ (reference sequence). CDR3 region: CASRLLNTEAFF. The CDR3 DNA sequence: TGTGCCAGCAGACTTCTGAACACTGAAGCTTTCTTT.

This clonotype was counted a few times. Compared with germline, one end of the junction differs, possibly owing to a read error. The chain combines TRBV4-1 with TRBJ1-1, with D uncertain. Germline V gene lookup returns CDR1 MGHRA and CDR2 YSYEKL. This CDR3 spans 14 amino acids. CDR3: CASSPPLEDTEAFF. The CDR3 nucleotides read TGTGCCAGCAGCCCCCCTTTGGAGGACACTGAAGCTTTCTTT.

The rearrangement joins TRBV7-2 to TRBJ1-1; TRBD1 matches 7 bases. Trimming cost V 1 base and J 6 bases; bases outside gene matches: 2. Germline V gives CDR1 SGHTA, CDR2 FQGNSA. There are 13 residues in the CDR3. As DNA, the CDR3 is TGTGCCAGCAGCTTAGGCAGGGGGGCTGAAGCTTTCTTT. Translation: CASSLGRGAEAFF.